This T cell receptor beta chain is from a study of T cell repertoires and Cas9 in healthy adults. About the study: SpCas9-reactive CD4 and CD8 T cells were characterized for potency, cytotoxicity and lineage. Findings and caveats of the study: SpCas9-reactive regulatory T cells reportedly mitigated SpCas9-reactive effector T cells in vitro.

Notes on this clone: The target antigen is unknown.

The length of the CDR3 is 14 residues. Germline CDR1 SGHNT, CDR2 YENEEA. J was trimmed by 8 bases and V by 4 bases; bases with no gene match: 9. Produced via immunoSEQ multiplex PCR; TCRdb's table is partial and in-frame only. The sample comprises about 24,000 clones, more than 90% of which are singletons, and about 0.69% rests with the top ten. Sequencing was carried out using CD4+ effector T cells (CD127+, CD25-, CD137-, CD154-) from PBMCs; culture status not recorded. This chain uses TRBV11-3 with TRBJ2-3; TRBD2 aligns across 7 bases. The TCR was taken from a human donor in good health. CDR3 in DNA: TGTGCCAGCAGCTCAGCGACTAGCCAGAGTACGCAGTATTTT. Translated: CASSSATSQSTQYF.